The present T cell receptor (beta chain) was sequenced within a study of shared clonotypes between healthy human individuals. The CDR3 is 17 residues long. CDR1 and CDR2 (germline): MGHRA, YSYEKL. Trimming left V 3 bases short and J 6 bases short, with 20 bases between. The method was immunoSEQ multiplex PCR; TCRdb's version includes in-frame clones alone and lacks a portion of them. The profile shows about 490,000 clones, around 79% of them singletons. This sequence originates from a woman aged 40 to 50 in good health. Some clones in this sample may be carry-over from other donors' samples. This rearrangement joins TRBV4-1 to TRBJ2-2, with D possibly being TRBD2 (6 bases). Material: PBMCs. The CDR3 protein is CASSQRETTREAGELFF. In DNA, the CDR3 is TGCGCCAGCAGCCAGCGCGAGACGACAAGGGAGGCCGGGGAGCTGTTTTTT.